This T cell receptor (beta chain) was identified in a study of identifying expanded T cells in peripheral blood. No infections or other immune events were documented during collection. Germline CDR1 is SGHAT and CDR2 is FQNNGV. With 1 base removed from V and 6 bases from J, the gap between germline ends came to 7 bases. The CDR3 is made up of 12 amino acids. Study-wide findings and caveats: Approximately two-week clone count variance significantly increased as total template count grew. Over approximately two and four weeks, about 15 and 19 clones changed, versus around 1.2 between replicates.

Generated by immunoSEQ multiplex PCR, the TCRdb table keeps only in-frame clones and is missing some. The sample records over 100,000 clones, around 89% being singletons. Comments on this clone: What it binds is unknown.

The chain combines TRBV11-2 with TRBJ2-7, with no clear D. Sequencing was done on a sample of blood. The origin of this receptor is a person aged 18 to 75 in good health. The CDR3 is CASSLASREQYF. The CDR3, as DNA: TGTGCCAGCAGCTTAGCCAGCCGCGAGCAGTACTTC.